These 15 T cell receptor beta chains originate from one sample sequenced in a study of CD8+CD57+ T cells in acquired aplastic anemia. Genomic DNA, serving as template, underwent TCR beta VDJ and CDR3 profiling. TCRdb itself ran the reads through MiXCR, one entry per CDR3 protein. The sample records about 160,000 distinct CDR3 sequences, around 45% being singletons. Sequencing was performed on sorted CD4+, CD8+, or CD8+CD57+ T cells (not recorded which) from PBMCs. These receptor sequences come from a human donor in good health.

As regards this clonotype: A junction boundary mismatches the germline segment, possibly from a read error. The chain couples TRBV5-3 to TRBJ2-3, with D possibly TRBD1 on 6 matching bases. TRBV5-3 is flagged as an ORF with uncertain function. This CDR3 is built from 11 residues. CDR3: CASSLGDKEYF. The CDR3 DNA follows: TGTGCCAGCAGCTTGGGGGACAAGGAGTATTTT.

This clonotype was seen ten or more times. This CDR3 is CASSLGWIGGTPYEQYF. Written as DNA, the CDR3 is TGTGCCAGCAGCTTAGGTTGGATCGGCGGAACCCCCTACGAGCAGTACTTC. This sequence joins TRBV13 and TRBJ2-7; no definite D call. V dropped 0 bases and J dropped 2 bases, with 17 bases sitting between them. CDR3 length equals 17 residues. Germline values: CDR1 PRHDT, CDR2 FYEKMQ (reference sequence).

This clonotype appeared many times. The chain carries TRBV4-1 and TRBJ1-1; D is unclear. The CDR3 is made up of 12 amino acids. V was cut by 1 base and J by 3 bases, with 3 bases left in between. Per the germline V gene, CDR1 is MGHRA and CDR2 is YSYEKL. The DNA of the CDR3 is TGCGCCAGCAGCCAAGGTCACACTGAAGCTTTCTTT. It yields the protein CASSQGHTEAFF.

This clonotype was seen more than once but under ten times. The chain carries TRBV16 and TRBJ2-6, with unresolved D. Germline CDR1 KGHSY, CDR2 FQNENV. CDR3 size: 18 residues. Trimming removed 4 bases at V and 2 bases at J, with 18 bases between. The CDR3 region has the DNA TGTGCCAGCAGCCCTCTAAGGATAAGAACCCCTGGGGCCAACGTCCTGACTTTC. This encodes CASSPLRIRTPGANVLTF.

This chain uses TRBV29-1 with TRBJ1-1, with D possibly being TRBD1 (5 bases). CDR1 is SQVTM, CDR2 ANQGSEA, per germline. The CDR3 has 13 amino acids. With 6 bases removed from V and 5 bases from J, the gap between germline ends came to 16 bases. DNA of the CDR3: TGCAGCGTCCTCCCCAGGGCAATAACTGAAGCTTTCTTT. Protein sequence: CSVLPRAITEAFF.

CDR3: CATSRDRAGGGSYEQYF. Here the CDR3 DNA reads TGTGCCACCAGCAGAGATAGGGCGGGAGGGGGGTCCTACGAGCAGTACTTC. This chain joins TRBV15 and TRBJ2-7, with 9 bases identical to TRBD2. The CDR3 contains 17 residues. V dropped 0 bases and J dropped 1; count of bases not matched to a gene: 7. Germline V CDR1 and CDR2: LNHNV, YYDKDF (reference sequence).

With respect to this clonotype: At one boundary the junction diverges from the germline segment, which might be a read error. The V call is TRBV7-3, the J call TRBJ2-2, with a weak D call TRBD2 (6 bases). Germline V lookup: CDR1 SGHTA, CDR2 FQGTGA. This CDR3 region has 14 residues. CDR3 sequence (DNA): TGTGCCAGCAGCAGCAATAGCGGCACCGGGGAGCCGTTTTTT. Translating it yields CASSSNSGTGEPFF. Full variable domain (rest looked up from reference TRBV7-3 and TRBJ2-2): GAGVSQTPSNKVTEKGKYVELRCDPISGHTALYWYRQSLGQGPEFLIYFQGTGAADDSGLPNDRFFAVRPEGSVSTLKIQRTERGDSAVYLCASSSNSGTGEPFFGEGSRLTVL.

This clonotype was counted at least ten times. This chain links TRBV4-2 with TRBJ2-1, with D unclear. V was clipped by 0 bases and J by 0 bases, with 6 bases between them. Germline CDR1 LGHNA, CDR2 YNFKEQ. The CDR3 sequence is 15 residues long. The CDR3 nucleotides read TGTGCCAGCAGCCAAGATACGGGCTCCTACAATGAGCAGTTCTTC. Protein: CASSQDTGSYNEQFF.

CDR3 in DNA: TGTGCCAGCAGTCCTCGCATAGCGGGAGGGCAAGATACGCAGTATTTT. This encodes CASSPRIAGGQDTQYF. The chain links TRBV28 to TRBJ2-3, with 11 positions matching TRBD2. The CDR3 is 16 residues long. J lost 5 bases, V lost 5 bases, and 9 bases had no gene match. The germline gives CDR1 MDHEN, CDR2 SYDVKM.

The chain employs TRBV29-1 and TRBJ2-7; no clear D gene. The closer fit of TRBJ2-5 to the DNA end suggests the J call may be wrong. This CDR3 contains 14 residues. Germline lookup yields CDR1 SQVTM and CDR2 ANQGSEA. The DNA of the CDR3 is TGCAGCTTGAATTGGAACCTAGGACCAGAGACCCAGTACTTC. This codes for CSLNWNLGPETQYF.

The chain links TRBV20-1 to TRBJ1-3, with 9 bases identical to TRBD1. This CDR3 is built from 15 residues. Germline lookup yields CDR1 DFQATT and CDR2 SNEGSKA (reference sequence). V shed 4 bases, J shed 2 bases, and the junction held 6 bases outside the gene matches. In DNA form, the CDR3 reads TGCAGTGCTACGAGGGGACAGGGACCTGGAAACACCATATATTTT. Amino acids: CSATRGQGPGNTIYF.

This clonotype was picked up many times. This chain connects TRBV11-1 to TRBJ1-1; 7 bases map to TRBD1. This CDR3 contains 16 residues. The junction had 18 bases not matched to a gene; V was cut back by 10 bases and J by 4 bases. Germline V CDR1 and CDR2: SGHAT, FQDESV (reference sequence). The DNA for the CDR3 is TGTGCCACGTGGAAGACGACAGGGTCGGGGACCACTGAAGCTTTCTTT. Translating it yields CATWKTTGSGTTEAFF.

This clonotype was counted only a few times. This sequence may be a read error, since a much larger clone differs from it by one base. Since the CDR3 does not end with the conserved phenylalanine or tryptophan, this likely comes from a read error. V and J are TRBV19 and TRBJ1-2, with 10 positions matching TRBD1. CDR3 length equals 14 residues. Germline loops: CDR1 LNHDA, CDR2 SQIVND (reference sequence). The J segment lost 9 bases and the V segment lost 4 bases, leaving 8 bases of the junction unmatched. The DNA for the CDR3 is TGTGCCAGTAGTAGGGACAGGGGACTGATCCGCTACACCCTC. Translation gives CASSRDRGLIRYTL.

There are many counts of this clonotype. This chain uses TRBV25-1 with TRBJ1-2; no reliable D call. The germline gives CDR1 MGHDK, CDR2 SYGVNS. The CDR3 contains 11 residues. V gave up 5 bases and J gave up 8 bases, with 9 bases separating them. This CDR3 reads CASSFSRGYTF. The CDR3 DNA reads as TGTGCCAGCAGTTTCTCGAGGGGCTACACCTTC.

The rearrangement links TRBV29-1 to TRBJ2-1; 11 bases align to TRBD2. Trimming at V came to 7 bases and at J to 7 bases, leaving 9 bases not matched to a gene. The V gene's germline CDR1 is SQVTM and CDR2 ANQGSEA. There are 14 residues in the CDR3. CDR3 DNA sequence: TGCAGCGGCGTGACTAGCGGGGCTGGTAATGAGCAGTTCTTC. Encoded protein: CSGVTSGAGNEQFF.